This T cell receptor beta chain originates from a study of T cell responses to AZD1222 COVID-19 vaccine. Notes on the study in general: Only six people who got AZD1222 tested seropositive at baseline. Variant regions that are unmutated are reportedly the target of nearly half of spike-specific TCRs. An increase in Spike-specific TCR breadth and depth was observed after two AZD1222 doses.

Assay: immunoSEQ multiplex PCR; the TCRdb copy retains only in-frame clones and omits some. The top ten clones hold 1% to 1.5% of a sample with 150,000 to 200,000 clones, about 90% of them seen once. The germline V gene has CDR1 SGHTS and CDR2 YDEGEE. The CDR3 is made up of 11 amino acids. Trimming removed 0 bases at V and 5 bases at J, with 3 bases between. Worth noting for this clone: No antigen is known for it.

The clonotype originates from an adult who received the AZD1222 COVID-19 vaccine. The sample in question was peripheral blood, obtained 28 days after the second AZD1222 dose. This chain uses TRBV5-8 with TRBJ2-7; unclear D gene. The DNA for the CDR3 is TGTGCCAGCAGCTTGGCCGACGAGCAGTACTTC. Its translation: CASSLADEQYF.